The table lists the clone carrying this T cell receptor (beta chain) with a few counts. Its antigen is not known. The sequenced template was cDNA made from the entire isolated RNA. Using immunoSEQ multiplex PCR, the repertoire was profiled, and TCRdb retains in-frame clones only, with some absent. Seen here are approximately 360,000 clones, over 10% observed once, and the top ten hold about 0.01%. Unmatched junction bases numbered 6, after V lost 5 bases and J lost 0 bases. The CDR3 length is 15 residues. Germline assignment: CDR1 GTSNPN and CDR2 SVGIG (reference sequence). The data were taken from a study of beta chain features in type 1 diabetes. Study summary: Comparable age, gender and cell yields were observed in patients relative to healthy donors. Examination covered some 110,000,000 sorted cells spanning all samples. The study's findings and limits: Within the patient group, naive, central memory and Treg TCRB repertoires appeared more similar to each other than within healthy donors. Across all four CD4+ subsets, people with type 1 diabetes showed modestly shorter TCRB CDR3s.

Sorting based on CD45RO/CCR7/CD25/CD127/CD95/CD27 separated CD4+ naive, central memory, regulatory and stem cell-like memory cells. The receptor was isolated from a woman under 30 with type 1 diabetes. V gene TRBV30 combines with J gene TRBJ2-5; 10 nucleotides agree with TRBD2. What was sequenced was naive CD4+ T cells from blood. This CDR3 is CAWAPGLAHQETQYF. CDR3 DNA sequence: TGTGCCTGGGCCCCGGGACTAGCGCACCAAGAGACCCAGTACTTC.